These 6 T cell receptor beta chains were all obtained from the same sample, sequenced in a study of blood T cell repertoires in COVID-19. Measured with immunoSEQ multiplex PCR; TCRdb has only the in-frame clones, and not every one. The repertoire holds 100,000 to 150,000 clones, with 88% as singletons. Specimen: peripheral blood. The receptors were gathered from a woman of 80 years or more with acute or convalescent COVID-19.

The chain combines TRBV5-4 with TRBJ2-7, with D uncertain. Germline V gene data show CDR1 as SGHNT and CDR2 as YYREEE (reference sequence). V was trimmed by 0 bases and J by 4 bases, leaving 14 bases between them. The CDR3 has 15 amino acids. The CDR3 bases are TGTGCCAGCAGCTTGGACACGGGTCCTCTATACGAGCAGTACTTC. This encodes CASSLDTGPLYEQYF.

V gene TRBV3-1 (or the pseudogene TRBV3-2) combines with J gene TRBJ1-4; weak D call: TRBD1 (6 bases). The V and J ends lost 6 bases and 3 bases respectively, with 14 bases between them. CDR1 is LGHDT and CDR2 is YNNKEL in the germline V gene (reference sequence). The CDR3 covers 15 residues. CDR3: CASRRGQASNEKLFF. DNA for the CDR3: TGTGCCAGCAGGAGGGGACAAGCATCTAATGAAAAACTGTTTTTT.

This clone was picked up a small number of times. The rearrangement uses TRBV6-5 and TRBJ2-1; 10 bases are shared with TRBD2. Germline-derived CDR1 and CDR2 are MNHEY and SVGAGI. J gave up 9 bases and V 5 bases, and 4 bases lay outside the gene matches. The CDR3 extends over 13 amino acids. The CDR3 sequence: CASSLSGGFEQFF. CDR3 in DNA: TGTGCCAGCAGTCTTAGCGGGGGGTTTGAGCAGTTCTTC.

This rearrangement joins TRBV5-1 to TRBJ2-1; D might be TRBD2 (6 bases). The germline V and J ends were trimmed by 1 base and 0 bases, with 14 bases remaining between them. The CDR3 spans 17 residues. Germline V gene sequence: CDR1 SGHRS, CDR2 YFSETQ. CDR3 residues: CASSLNPGVSSYNEQFF. The CDR3 DNA sequence: TGCGCCAGCAGCTTGAATCCGGGAGTGAGCTCCTACAATGAGCAGTTCTTC.

The chain employs TRBV7-9 and TRBJ2-3; the D gene is possibly TRBD1 (5 bases). With 5 bases removed from V and 2 bases from J, the gap between germline ends came to 17 bases. The CDR3 loop spans 16 amino acids. Germline values: CDR1 SEHNR, CDR2 FQNEAQ (reference sequence). The DNA for the CDR3 is TGTGCCAGCAGCGATGTGGTGGCAGGACACACAGATACGCAGTATTTT. Protein product: CASSDVVAGHTDTQYF.

The chain uses TRBV24-1 and TRBJ2-3, with 8 bases identical to TRBD1. Germline V gene sequence: CDR1 KGHDR, CDR2 SFDVKD. V gave up 4 bases and J gave up 0 bases; unmatched junction bases: 5. The CDR3 spans 16 residues. The DNA of the CDR3 is TGTGCCACCAGTGACAATACAGGGGGTAGCACAGATACGCAGTATTTT. This translates into CATSDNTGGSTDTQYF.